Given below is one T cell receptor beta chain in context. This entry is derived from a study of blood T cell repertoires in COVID-19. The J segment lost 7 bases and the V segment lost 11 bases, leaving 24 bases of the junction unmatched. Germline V CDR1 and CDR2: SGHNT, YENEEA. CDR3 length equals 19 residues. The authors' processing: Estimation of nucleated cell counts was performed using reference gene primer amplification. Using immunoSEQ multiplex PCR, the repertoire was profiled, and TCRdb retains in-frame clones only, with some absent. V and J calls and clone size follow that table, whereas D and trimming were derived from the DNA. The sample gives roughly 190,000 clones, around 87% of which show up once; approximately 2% is in the top ten.

The sequence came from a woman in her 30s who had recovered from COVID-19. Sequencing was performed on PBMCs or T cells enriched from blood (not recorded which). The chain combines TRBV11-3 with TRBJ1-6, with 9 bases identical to TRBD1. The CDR3 DNA is TGTGCCGGCCCCCCCTCGGACAGGGGTTACCCCTTGCCAAATTCACCCCTCCACTTT. Translated: CAGPPSDRGYPLPNSPLHF. Full variable domain (missing parts from reference TRBV11-3 and TRBJ1-6): EAGVVQSPRYKIIEKKQPVAFWCNPISGHNTLYWYLQNLGQGPELLIRYENEEAVDDSQLPKDRFSAERLKGVDSTLKIQPAELGDSAVYLCAGPPSDRGYPLPNSPLHFGNGTRLTVT.